This T cell receptor (beta chain) came from a study of cytomegalovirus exposure and HLA in healthy donors. PCR employed 60 Vbeta and 13 Jbeta primers. Clones were read by immunoSEQ multiplex PCR, and TCRdb kept only the in-frame ones, dropping some. The table has about 89,000 clones, around 67% seen once; the top ten hold 2% to 2.5%. As regards this clone: Antigen specificity is unknown.

Broader study findings: The authors excluded some V segments, including TRBV6-2 and TRBV6-3, as indistinguishable.

V was clipped by 3 bases and J by 4 bases; unmatched bases: 12. Per the germline V gene, CDR1 is KGHSH and CDR2 is LQKENI. The CDR3 is 18 residues long. The clonotype comes from a human donor in good health. J is TRBJ1-6 and V is TRBV18, with 7 bases that match TRBD1. The material sequenced was PBMCs. The CDR3 region is CASSPRGPGQTYNSPLHF. The CDR3 DNA follows: TGTGCCAGCTCACCTCGGGGGCCGGGACAGACTTATAATTCACCCCTCCACTTT.